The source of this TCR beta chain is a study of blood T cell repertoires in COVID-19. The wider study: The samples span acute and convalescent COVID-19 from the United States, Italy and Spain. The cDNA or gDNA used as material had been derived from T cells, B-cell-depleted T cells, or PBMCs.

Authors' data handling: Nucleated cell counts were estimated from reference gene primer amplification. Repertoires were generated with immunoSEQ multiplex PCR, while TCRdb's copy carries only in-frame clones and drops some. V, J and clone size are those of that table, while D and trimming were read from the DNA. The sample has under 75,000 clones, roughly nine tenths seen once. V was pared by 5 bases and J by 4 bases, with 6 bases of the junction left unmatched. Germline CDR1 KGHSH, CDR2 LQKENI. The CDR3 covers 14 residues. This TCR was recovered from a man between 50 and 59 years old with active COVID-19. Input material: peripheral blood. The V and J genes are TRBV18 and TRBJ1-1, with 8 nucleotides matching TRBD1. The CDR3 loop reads CASSTGQGTTEAFF. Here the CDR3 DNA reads TGTGCCAGCTCAACAGGACAGGGAACCACTGAAGCTTTCTTT.